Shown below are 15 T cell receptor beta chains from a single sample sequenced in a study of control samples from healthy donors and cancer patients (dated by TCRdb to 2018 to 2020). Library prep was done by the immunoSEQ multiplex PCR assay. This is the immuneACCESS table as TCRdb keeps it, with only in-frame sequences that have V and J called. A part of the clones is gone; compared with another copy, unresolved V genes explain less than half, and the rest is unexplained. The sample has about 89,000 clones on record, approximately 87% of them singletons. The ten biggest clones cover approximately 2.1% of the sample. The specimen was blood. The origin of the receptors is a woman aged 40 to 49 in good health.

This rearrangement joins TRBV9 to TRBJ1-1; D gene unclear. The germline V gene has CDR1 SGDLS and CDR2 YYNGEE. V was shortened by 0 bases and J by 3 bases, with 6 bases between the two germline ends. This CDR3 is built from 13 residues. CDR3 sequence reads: CASSVVVDTEAFF. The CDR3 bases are TGTGCCAGCAGCGTAGTGGTAGACACTGAAGCTTTCTTT.

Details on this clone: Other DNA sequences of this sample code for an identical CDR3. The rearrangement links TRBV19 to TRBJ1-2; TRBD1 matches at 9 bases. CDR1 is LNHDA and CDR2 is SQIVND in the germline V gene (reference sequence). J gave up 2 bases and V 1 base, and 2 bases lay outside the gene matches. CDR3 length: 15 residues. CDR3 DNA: TGTGCCAGTAGTATAGGGACAGGGGAAAACTATGGCTACACCTTC. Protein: CASSIGTGENYGYTF.

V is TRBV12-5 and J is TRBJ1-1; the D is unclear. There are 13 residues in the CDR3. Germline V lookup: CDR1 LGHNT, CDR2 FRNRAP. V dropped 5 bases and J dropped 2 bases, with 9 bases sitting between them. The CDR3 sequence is CASGQQINTEAFF. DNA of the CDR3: TGTGCTAGTGGTCAACAGATTAACACTGAAGCTTTCTTT.

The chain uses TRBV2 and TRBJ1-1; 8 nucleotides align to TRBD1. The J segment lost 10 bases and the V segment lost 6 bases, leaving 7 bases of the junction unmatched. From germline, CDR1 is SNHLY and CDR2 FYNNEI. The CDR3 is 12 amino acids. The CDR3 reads CASSGQGGGAFF. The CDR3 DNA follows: TGTGCCAGCAGCGGACAGGGCGGGGGAGCTTTCTTT.

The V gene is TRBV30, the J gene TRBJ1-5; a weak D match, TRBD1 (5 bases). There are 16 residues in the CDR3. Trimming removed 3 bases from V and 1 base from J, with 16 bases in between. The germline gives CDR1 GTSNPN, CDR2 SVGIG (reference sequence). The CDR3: CAWSPLQGLSNQPQHF. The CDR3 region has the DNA TGTGCCTGGAGCCCGCTTCAGGGTCTCAGCAATCAGCCCCAGCATTTT.

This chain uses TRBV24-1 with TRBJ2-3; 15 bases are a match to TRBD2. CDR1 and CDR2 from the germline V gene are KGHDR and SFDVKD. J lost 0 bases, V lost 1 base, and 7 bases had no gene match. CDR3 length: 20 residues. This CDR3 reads CATSDFAGTSGGTSTDTQYF. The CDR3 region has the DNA TGTGCCACCAGTGATTTTGCCGGGACTAGCGGGGGGACTAGCACAGATACGCAGTATTTT.

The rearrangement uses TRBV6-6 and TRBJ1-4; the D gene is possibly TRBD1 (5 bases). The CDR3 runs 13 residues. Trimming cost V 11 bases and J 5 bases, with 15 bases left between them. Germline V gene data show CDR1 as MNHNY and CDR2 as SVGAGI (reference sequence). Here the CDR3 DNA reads TGTGCCTCTGGGGCCACCGGGAATGAAAAACTGTTTTTT. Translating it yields CASGATGNEKLFF.

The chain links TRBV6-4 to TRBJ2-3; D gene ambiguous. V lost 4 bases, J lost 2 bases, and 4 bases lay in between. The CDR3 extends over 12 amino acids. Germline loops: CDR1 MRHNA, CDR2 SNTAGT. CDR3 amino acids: CASSGLTDTQYF. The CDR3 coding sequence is TGTGCCAGCAGTGGGCTCACAGATACGCAGTATTTT.

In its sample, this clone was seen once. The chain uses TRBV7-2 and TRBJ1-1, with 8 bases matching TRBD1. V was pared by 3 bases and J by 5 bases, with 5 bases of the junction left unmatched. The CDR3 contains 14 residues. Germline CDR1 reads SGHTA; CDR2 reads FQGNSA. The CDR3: CASSFRGRRTEAFF. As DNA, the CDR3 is TGTGCCAGCAGCTTCAGGGGGCGGAGGACTGAAGCTTTCTTT.

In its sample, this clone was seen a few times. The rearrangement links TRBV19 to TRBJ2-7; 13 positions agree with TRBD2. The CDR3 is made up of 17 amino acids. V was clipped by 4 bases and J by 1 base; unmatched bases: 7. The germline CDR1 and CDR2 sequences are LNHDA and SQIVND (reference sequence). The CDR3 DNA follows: TGTGCCAGTAGTACACGACTAGCGGGGGGATCATCCTACGAGCAGTACTTC. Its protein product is CASSTRLAGGSSYEQYF. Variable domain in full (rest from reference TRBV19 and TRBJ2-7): DGGITQSPKYLFRKEGQNVTLSCEQNLNHDAMYWYRQDPGQGLRLIYYSQIVNDFQKGDIAEGYSVSREKKESFPLTVTSAQKNPTAFYLCASSTRLAGGSSYEQYFGPGTRLTVT.

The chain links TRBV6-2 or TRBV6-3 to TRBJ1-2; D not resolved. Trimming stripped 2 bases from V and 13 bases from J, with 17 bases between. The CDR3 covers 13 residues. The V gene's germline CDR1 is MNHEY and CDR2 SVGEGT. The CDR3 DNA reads TGTGCCAGCAGTTACCAGGTCCCCGTCGAGTGCACCTTC. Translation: CASSYQVPVECTF.

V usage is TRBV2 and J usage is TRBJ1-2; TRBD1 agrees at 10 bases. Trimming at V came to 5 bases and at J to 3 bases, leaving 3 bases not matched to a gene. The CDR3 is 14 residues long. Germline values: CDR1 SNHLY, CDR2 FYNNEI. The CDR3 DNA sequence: TGTGCCAGCAGTCGGGACAGGGGTTACTATGGCTACACCTTC. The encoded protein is CASSRDRGYYGYTF.

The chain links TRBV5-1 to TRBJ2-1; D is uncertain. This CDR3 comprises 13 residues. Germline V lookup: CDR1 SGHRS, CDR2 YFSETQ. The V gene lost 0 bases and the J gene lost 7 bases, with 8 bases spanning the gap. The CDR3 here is CASSLGATNEQFF. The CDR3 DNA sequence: TGCGCCAGCAGCTTGGGGGCAACAAATGAGCAGTTCTTC.

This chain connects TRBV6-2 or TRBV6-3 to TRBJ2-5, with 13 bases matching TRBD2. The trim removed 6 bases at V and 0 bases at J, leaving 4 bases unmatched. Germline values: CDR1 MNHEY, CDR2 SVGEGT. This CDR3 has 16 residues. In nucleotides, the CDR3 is TGTGCCAGCAGCTTACTAGCGGGGGGGTACCAAGAGACCCAGTACTTC. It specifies CASSLLAGGYQETQYF.

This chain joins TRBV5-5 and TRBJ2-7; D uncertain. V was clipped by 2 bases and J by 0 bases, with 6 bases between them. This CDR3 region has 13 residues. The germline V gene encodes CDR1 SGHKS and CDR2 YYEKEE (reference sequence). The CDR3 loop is CASSFSGSYEQYF. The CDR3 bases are TGTGCCAGCAGCTTCTCCGGCTCCTACGAGCAGTACTTC. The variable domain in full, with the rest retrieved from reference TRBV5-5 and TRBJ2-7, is DAGVTQSPTHLIKTRGQQVTLRCSPISGHKSVSWYQQVLGQGPQFIFQYYEKEERGRGNFPDRFSARQFPNYSSELNVNALLLGDSALYLCASSFSGSYEQYFGPGTRLTVT.